The present T cell receptor (beta chain) was sequenced within a study of blood T cell repertoires in COVID-19. About the research overall: The United States, Italy and Spain supplied acute and convalescent COVID-19 samples. PBMCs, B-cell-depleted T cells, or T cells were the source of the cDNA or gDNA that made up the material.

This clone was recorded once. Original methodology: Estimation of nucleated cell counts relied on the amplification of reference gene primers. Only in-frame clones appear in the TCRdb table, and some are missing; sequencing was by immunoSEQ multiplex PCR. The DNA gave D and trimming, while V, J and clone size come from that table. Of approximately 97,000 clones in the sample, roughly nine tenths were seen once. The V and J ends lost 10 bases and 5 bases respectively, with 20 bases between them. The CDR3 is 14 residues long. Germline V gene data show CDR1 as ENHRY and CDR2 as SYGVKD. This sequence originates from a man aged 55-75 years with acute or convalescent COVID-19. This chain connects TRBV10-3 to TRBJ1-2; D is possibly TRBD1 (5 bases). Sequencing input: peripheral blood. CDR3 sequence: CATTPLLGTYGYTF. In nucleotides, the CDR3 is TGTGCCACAACCCCCCTCCTCGGGACTTATGGCTACACCTTC.